This TCR beta chain was found in a study of human T cells and chemical hapten exposure. Sample time point: healthy volunteer bleed at 6 weeks. It was unfractionated whole blood from which total RNA was extracted. Authors' methods: Samples had a median of about 96,000 TCRs, ranging roughly 23,224 to 690,600. TCRdb re-called the RACE reads with MiXCR, one entry per CDR3 protein. These V and J calls rely on TCRdb rather than the paper's analysis. The table has around 47,000 distinct CDR3 sequences, about 3.7% seen once. Germline V gene lookup returns CDR1 SEHNR and CDR2 FQNEAQ (reference sequence). Trimming removed 1 base at V and 3 bases at J, with 1 base between. This CDR3 contains 13 residues. Findings of the study overall: There was no change with DPC sensitization in TCRs above 1 in 1000 frequency.

A word on this clonotype: Its antigen remains unknown.

The receptor was derived from a human donor in good health. Some clones in this sample may be carry-over from other donors' samples. The chain joins TRBV7-9 to TRBJ2-6; D unresolved. Material: whole blood. CDR3 amino acids: CASSLVGANVLTF. As DNA, the CDR3 is TGTGCCAGCAGCTTAGTTGGGGCCAACGTCCTGACTTTC.